Reported below is one T cell receptor beta chain. The sample originates from a study of control samples from healthy donors and cancer patients. Germline V gene lookup returns CDR1 SGHTA and CDR2 FQGNSA. The trim removed 5 bases at V and 0 bases at J, leaving 3 bases unmatched. The length of the CDR3 is 15 residues. Here immunoSEQ multiplex PCR was the method, and the copy in TCRdb shows in-frame clones only, minus some. The sample yields some 79,000 clones, roughly 87% seen once. This clonotype originated in a woman between 45 and 65 years old in good health. Sequenced input: blood. The genes are TRBV7-2 and TRBJ2-1, with 8 bases matching TRBD2. The CDR3 DNA reads TGTGCCAGCAGCGTTAGCGGGGCCTCCTACAATGAGCAGTTCTTC. Its translation is CASSVSGASYNEQFF.